Following are 14 T cell receptor beta chains from one sample sequenced in a study of naive and memory T cell subsets. The beta constant-region primer was an equimolar mix of two oligonucleotides covering TRBC1 and TRBC2. Nested alpha and beta constant-region primers with the SP2 primer drove four PCR rounds on ligated cDNA. MiXCR was run by TCRdb on the UMI-ligation and nested PCR reads, yielding one entry per CDR3 protein. This table has tens of thousands of distinct CDR3 sequences, around 9% appearing once. The material sequenced was naive CD8+ T cells from blood. The receptors shown here come from a human donor in good health.

This clonotype was found many times. The V gene is TRBV5-6, the J gene TRBJ2-1, with D uncertain. The CDR3 runs to 11 residues. V lost 2 bases and J 9 bases, leaving 6 bases between the germline ends. Germline V CDR1 and CDR2: SGHDT, YYEEEE. DNA for the CDR3: TGTGCCAGCAGCTTAGGGCTTGAGCAGTTCTTC. Translation: CASSLGLEQFF.

This clonotype has only a few counts. The gene calls are TRBV5-1 and TRBJ1-2; possible D gene TRBD1, 5 bases. The CDR3 totals 12 residues. CDR1 is SGHRS and CDR2 is YFSETQ in the germline V gene. Trimming shortened V by 5 bases and J by 8 bases, and 13 bases separated the two germline ends. CDR3: CASSGAGIGYTF. CDR3 DNA: TGCGCCAGCAGTGGGGCGGGAATCGGCTACACCTTC.

The table lists this clonotype with a few counts. The chain recombines TRBV6-5 with TRBJ2-1; D uncertain. Germline CDR1 reads MNHEY; CDR2 reads SVGAGI. The CDR3 totals 15 residues. V was pared by 6 bases and J by 0 bases, with 12 bases between. This CDR3 is CASSQDESSYNEQFF. DNA for the CDR3: TGTGCCAGCAGCCAGGATGAAAGCTCCTACAATGAGCAGTTCTTC.

The table lists this clonotype with many counts. The chain has TRBV29-1 and TRBJ2-3; tentatively, D is TRBD1 or TRBD2 (5 bases each). The CDR3 runs 15 residues. Germline V lookup: CDR1 SQVTM, CDR2 ANQGSEA. V was trimmed by 2 bases and J by 1 base, leaving 13 bases between them. This CDR3 reads CSVEHQGEGTDTQYF. CDR3 in DNA: TGCAGCGTTGAACATCAGGGAGAGGGCACAGATACGCAGTATTTT.

The V and J genes are TRBV20-1 and TRBJ1-5, with a possible D match to TRBD1 (5 bases). CDR1 and CDR2 (germline): DFQATT, SNEGSKA (reference sequence). V lost 0 bases and J 12 bases, leaving 6 bases between the germline ends. The CDR3 is 10 amino acids. CDR3 in DNA: TGCAGTGCTAGAGAGGGGGGCCAGCATTTT. Its translation: CSAREGGQHF.

V is TRBV7-9 and J is TRBJ2-7, with TRBD1 identical over 11 bases. Trimming removed 5 bases from V and 5 bases from J; junction bases left unmatched: 14. CDR1 is SEHNR and CDR2 is FQNEAQ in the germline V gene (reference sequence). The CDR3 loop spans 17 amino acids. The CDR3 DNA reads TGTGCCAGCAGCCAGCCGGAGGACAGGGGGCGGAGAAACGAGCAGTACTTC. Encoded protein: CASSQPEDRGRRNEQYF.

The genes are TRBV4-1 and TRBJ2-1; no clear D gene. Trimming took 4 bases from V and 9 from J, leaving 13 bases between them. Per germline, CDR1 MGHRA and CDR2 YSYEKL. CDR3 length: 13 residues. CDR3 loop: CASSPSAAAEQFF. CDR3 DNA: TGCGCCAGCAGCCCATCTGCGGCCGCTGAGCAGTTCTTC.

The chain couples TRBV30 to TRBJ2-1; D is ambiguous. V lost 4 bases to trimming and J lost 3 bases, with 13 bases between them. The V gene's germline CDR1 is GTSNPN and CDR2 SVGIG (reference sequence). CDR3 length: 14 amino acids. The CDR3 here is CAWNTLDHYNEQFF. The CDR3 nucleotides read TGTGCCTGGAATACGCTAGACCACTACAATGAGCAGTTCTTC.

This clonotype was seen repeatedly, ten times or more. The chain employs TRBV27 and TRBJ2-5, with D possibly TRBD1 on 6 matching bases. The CDR3 consists of 14 residues. Deletions cut 3 bases from V and 5 bases from J, with 13 bases between. Germline CDR1 is MNHEY and CDR2 is SMNVEV (reference sequence). The CDR3 bases are TGTGCCAGCAGTTTTCGAGGGGGACGGGAGACCCAGTACTTC. It codes for CASSFRGGRETQYF.

This clonotype was counted a single time. The chain employs TRBV20-1 and TRBJ2-3, with TRBD2 matching over 10 bases. V shed 6 bases and J 6 bases; nucleotides not matched to a gene: 6. The CDR3 loop spans 13 amino acids. Germline CDR1 and CDR2: DFQATT and SNEGSKA (reference sequence). DNA for the CDR3: TGCAGTGCCCCGAGCGGGAGGGCTGATACGCAGTATTTT. The encoded protein is CSAPSGRADTQYF.

This clonotype was seen ten or more times. This chain's CDR3 is CASSLISGHGYTF. The CDR3 DNA reads TGTGCCAGCAGCTTAATATCCGGGCATGGCTACACCTTC. The chain links TRBV7-9 to TRBJ1-2; D uncertain. V lost 2 bases to trimming and J lost 6 bases, with 10 bases between them. Germline CDR1 reads SEHNR; CDR2 reads FQNEAQ (reference sequence). CDR3 size: 13 residues.

This chain uses TRBV9 with TRBJ2-7, with D perhaps TRBD1 or TRBD2 (5 bases each). CDR3 length equals 16 residues. The germline gives CDR1 SGDLS, CDR2 YYNGEE. V lost 0 bases, J lost 0 bases, and 13 bases lay in between. The DNA for the CDR3 is TGTGCCAGCAGCGTAGAAGGGACGGAGAGCTCCTACGAGCAGTACTTC. Translating gives CASSVEGTESSYEQYF.

The table lists this clonotype with many counts. The rearrangement uses TRBV29-1 and TRBJ2-2; TRBD1 is a possible D gene (6 bases). The CDR3 spans 17 residues. Germline V CDR1 and CDR2: SQVTM, ANQGSEA. The V end lost 1 base, the J end lost 5 bases, and 20 bases lay between the germline ends. CDR3 protein: CSVEAQTRDRSTGELFF. CDR3 nucleotides: TGCAGCGTTGAAGCTCAGACCCGAGACAGGAGTACCGGGGAGCTGTTTTTT.

The chain joins TRBV3-1 to TRBJ2-4; D is uncertain. The germline CDR1 and CDR2 sequences are LGHDT and YNNKEL (reference sequence). The CDR3 extends over 16 amino acids. The ends were cut back, 2 bases at V and 2 bases at J, with 13 bases in the middle. The CDR3 sequence: CASSQSRGNPKNIQYF. The CDR3 coding sequence is TGTGCCAGCAGCCAAAGCCGCGGTAACCCCAAAAACATTCAGTACTTC.